Listed below are T cell receptor beta chains from one sample, sequenced in a study of shared clonotypes between healthy human individuals. Here immunoSEQ multiplex PCR was the method, and the copy in TCRdb shows in-frame clones only, minus some. The sample lists about 730,000 clones; approximately 72% were seen once. The sequenced sample was memory CD4+ T cells sorted from blood. The source of these receptors is a woman aged 25 to 39 in good health. Both conserved end residues are part of each CDR3. A D gene is named only where the DNA matches it firmly. Rows give clone size only sometimes, using once, few, many, or a class for an expanded clone.

cdr3_length	v_call	clone_size	j_call	d_call	cdr3_nt	cdr3_aa
15	TRBV7-2	-	TRBJ2-2	-	TGTGCCAGCAGCCCGTACGGCGTAGGCACCGGGGAGCTGTTTTTT	CASSPYGVGTGELFF
15	TRBV9	-	TRBJ2-5	TRBD2	TGTGCCAGCAGCGGTCTAGCGGAGCTTCGGGAGACCCAGTACTTC	CASSGLAELRETQYF
13	TRBV6-1	many	TRBJ1-1	-	TGTGCCAGCACCCTGTCGGTGAACACTGAAGCTTTCTTT	CASTLSVNTEAFF
14	TRBV19	few	TRBJ2-1	TRBD2	TGTGCCAGTAGTACCACCCCGGGGGGGACGGAGCAGTTCTTC	CASSTTPGGTEQFF
17	TRBV15	-	TRBJ2-1	-	TGTGCCACCAGCCCAAAAACCGCGAGACGGGCCTCGGGTGAGCAGTTCTTC	CATSPKTARRASGEQFF
16	TRBV5-4	few	TRBJ1-2	TRBD1	TGTGCCAGCAGCTTCGACAGGGGGAGTCGAAACTATGGCTACACCTTC	CASSFDRGSRNYGYTF
18	TRBV9	-	TRBJ2-1	TRBD2	TGTGCCAGCAGCGTAGGTAGATGGAGCGGGAGGTCCTACAATGAGCAGTTCTTC	CASSVGRWSGRSYNEQFF
15	TRBV7-6	-	TRBJ1-1	TRBD1	TGTGCCAGCAGCCCGACCGGGACAGTGAACACTGAAGCTTTCTTT	CASSPTGTVNTEAFF
14	TRBV19	-	TRBJ1-2	-	TGTGCCAGTACGAAAGATCACGATAACTATGGCTACACCTTC	CASTKDHDNYGYTF
15	TRBV6-5	few	TRBJ2-3	-	TGTGCCAGCAGTTACGGGGGATTGGGCACAGATACGCAGTATTTT	CASSYGGLGTDTQYF
15	TRBV5-1	once	TRBJ2-7	-	TGCGCCAGCAGTCCCCTCGGGGGCTTTAGCTACGAGCAGTACTTC	CASSPLGGFSYEQYF
18	TRBV7-2	-	TRBJ2-2	TRBD2	TGTGCCAGCAGTTTTACCTTCAGACTAGCGACGAACACCGGGGAGCTGTTTTTT	CASSFTFRLATNTGELFF
14	TRBV27	-	TRBJ1-5	-	TGTGCCAGCAGCCCGTCGGGGGTCAATCAGCCCCAGCATTTT	CASSPSGVNQPQHF
12	TRBV30	few	TRBJ2-1	-	TGTGCCTGGACCACATATGACAATGAGCAGTTCTTC	CAWTTYDNEQFF
15	TRBV5-4	-	TRBJ2-7	TRBD2	TGTGCCAGCAGCCAGGGACTAGCGGAAACCTACGAGCAGTACTTC	CASSQGLAETYEQYF
18	TRBV28	-	TRBJ1-2	TRBD1	TGTGCCAGCAGCCCTTACAAAACAGGGGGCGTTGAGAACTATGGCTACACCTTC	CASSPYKTGGVENYGYTF
17	TRBV30	-	TRBJ2-1	-	TGTGCCTGGAGTGCTAAACCGTATAAAAGCTCCTACAATGAGCAGTTCTTC	CAWSAKPYKSSYNEQFF
13	TRBV28	-	TRBJ1-1	-	TGTGCCAGCAGTCGGCAGTTGAACACTGAAGCTTTCTTT	CASSRQLNTEAFF
13	TRBV10-3	-	TRBJ1-1	-	TGTGCCATCAGTGAGGAAAGGGAGACTGAAGCTTTCTTT	CAISEERETEAFF
13	TRBV30	-	TRBJ1-5	TRBD1	TGTGCCTGGAGTGCGACAGGGAATCAGCCCCAGCATTTT	CAWSATGNQPQHF
15	TRBV13	-	TRBJ2-7	-	TGTGCCAGCAGCCCCAGGTGGGGATCCTCCTACGAGCAGTACTTC	CASSPRWGSSYEQYF
14	TRBV7-9	-	TRBJ1-2	-	TGTGCCAGCAGCTTATTCCCCTGGGGTGGCGGCTACACCTTC	CASSLFPWGGGYTF
13	TRBV2	-	TRBJ2-5	-	TGTGCCAGCAGTGAAAGGAACAAAGAGACCCAGTACTTC	CASSERNKETQYF
13	TRBV10-3	many	TRBJ1-1	-	TGTGCCATCATGGGTGGCGTGAACACTGAAGCTTTCTTT	CAIMGGVNTEAFF
14	TRBV5-6	-	TRBJ1-5	-	TGTGCCAGCAGCATCCGGGGTCTCAATCAGCCCCAGCATTTT	CASSIRGLNQPQHF
16	TRBV5-6	-	TRBJ2-3	-	TGTGCCAGCAGCTTGATCGGGGGCGCCCGGGCAGATACGCAGTATTTT	CASSLIGGARADTQYF
12	TRBV6-5	few	TRBJ2-7	-	TGTGCCAGCAGTAGCGAAGGCTACGAGCAGTACTTC	CASSSEGYEQYF
14	TRBV28	-	TRBJ2-1	TRBD2	TGTGCCAGCAGTCGAGCGGGAGCGTATAATGAGCAGTTCTTC	CASSRAGAYNEQFF
16	TRBV4-1	-	TRBJ2-5	TRBD1	TGCGCCAGCAGCCAAACCGGGACAGGCACCCAAGAGACCCAGTACTTC	CASSQTGTGTQETQYF
15	TRBV10-2	-	TRBJ1-5	-	TGCGCCAGCAGTGAGTCCGGCGGGGAACAGCAGCCCCAGCATTTT	CASSESGGEQQPQHF
14	TRBV6-5	-	TRBJ1-5	-	TGTGCCAGCAGCCCGGAGACGAGCAATCAGCCCCAGCATTTT	CASSPETSNQPQHF
14	TRBV5-8	-	TRBJ2-2	-	TGTGCCAGCAGCTCCCTGGTGGACACCGGGGAGCTGTTTTTT	CASSSLVDTGELFF
14	TRBV7-2	-	TRBJ2-1	-	TGTGCCAGCAGCTTAGTTGTTCTGGCCAATGAGCAGTTCTTC	CASSLVVLANEQFF
15	TRBV11-3	-	TRBJ2-5	-	TGTGCCAGCAGCTTCGTCGGCCCAGGACAAGAGACCCAGTACTTC	CASSFVGPGQETQYF
20	TRBV5-1	-	TRBJ2-3	TRBD2	TGCGCCAGCAGCATGGGACTAGCGGGAGAGGGACAAGCTAGCACAGATACGCAGTATTTT	CASSMGLAGEGQASTDTQYF
13	TRBV30	-	TRBJ2-1	TRBD1	TGTGCCTGGAGGACAGGGGTCGGCAATGAGCAGTTCTTC	CAWRTGVGNEQFF
13	TRBV7-9	-	TRBJ1-2	-	TGTGCCAGCAGCCTACGATGGACAGATGGCTACACCTTC	CASSLRWTDGYTF
13	TRBV4-1	once	TRBJ2-2	-	TGCGCCAGCAGCCAGCCGACCGGGCGGGAGCTGTTTTTT	CASSQPTGRELFF
15	TRBV2	-	TRBJ2-7	TRBD2	TGTGCCAGCAGGGTACTAGCGGGAGTAGGGGGCGAGCAGTACTTC	CASRVLAGVGGEQYF
17	TRBV5-1	-	TRBJ2-6	TRBD1	TGCGCCAGCAGCTTTTGGACAGGGGGCTCTGGGGCCAACGTCCTGACTTTC	CASSFWTGGSGANVLTF
14	TRBV23-1	-	TRBJ2-7	-	TGCGCCAGCAGTCCCCAGACTGGCTCCTACGAGCAGTACTTC	CASSPQTGSYEQYF
13	TRBV7-9	-	TRBJ2-1	TRBD1	TGTGCCAGCAGCTTCGACAGGGACAATGAGCAGTTCTTC	CASSFDRDNEQFF
15	TRBV6-6	-	TRBJ2-6	-	TGTGCCAGCAGTTACAGGGGAACTGGGGCCAACGTCCTGACTTTC	CASSYRGTGANVLTF
15	TRBV5-1	-	TRBJ2-2	-	TGCGCCAGCAGTCCCCAGGGGTGGGGCACCGGGGAGCTGTTTTTT	CASSPQGWGTGELFF
15	TRBV7-9	-	TRBJ1-1	TRBD1	TGTGCCAGCAGCTTATCCAGGGGGCTCAACACTGAAGCTTTCTTT	CASSLSRGLNTEAFF
17	TRBV18	-	TRBJ2-1	TRBD1	TGTGCCAGCTCACCCCTCAGACAGGGACATTACTACAATGAGCAGTTCTTC	CASSPLRQGHYYNEQFF
15	TRBV4-1	once	TRBJ1-5	-	TGCGCCAGCAGCCAACCCACAGGGAAACCTCAGCCCCAGCATTTT	CASSQPTGKPQPQHF
15	TRBV27	-	TRBJ1-1	-	TGTGCCAGCAGTCCCTATGCTGACAGGCGGACTGAAGCTTTCTTT	CASSPYADRRTEAFF
16	TRBV6-6	once	TRBJ1-4	-	TGTGCCAGCAGTTACCGGACGGCAGCAACTAATGAAAAACTGTTTTTT	CASSYRTAATNEKLFF
10	TRBV20-1	-	TRBJ2-5	-	TGCAGTGCTAGTTCAGAGACCCAGTACTTC	CSASSETQYF
14	TRBV7-2	-	TRBJ2-7	-	TGTGCCAGCAGCCTCGCAGGCACACCTGCGGAGCAGTACTTC	CASSLAGTPAEQYF
16	TRBV5-1	once	TRBJ2-3	-	TGCGCCAGCAGCTCTGGACCAGAGAGGGGCCAGGCTACGCAGTATTTT	CASSSGPERGQATQYF
16	TRBV4-1	-	TRBJ1-4	-	TGCGCCAGCAGCTTCCACCCCCAGGGGAAGGGGGAAAAACTGTTTTTT	CASSFHPQGKGEKLFF